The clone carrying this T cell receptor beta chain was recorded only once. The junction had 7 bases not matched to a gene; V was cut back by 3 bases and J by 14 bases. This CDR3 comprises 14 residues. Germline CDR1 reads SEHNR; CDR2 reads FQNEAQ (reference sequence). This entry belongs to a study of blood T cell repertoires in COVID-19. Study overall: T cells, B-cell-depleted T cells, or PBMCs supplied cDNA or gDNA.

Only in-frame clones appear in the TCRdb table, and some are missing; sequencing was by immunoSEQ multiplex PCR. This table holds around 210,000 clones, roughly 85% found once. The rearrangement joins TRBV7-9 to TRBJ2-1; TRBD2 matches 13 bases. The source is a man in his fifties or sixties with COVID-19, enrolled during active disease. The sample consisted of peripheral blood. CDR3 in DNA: TGTGCCAGCAGCTTGGGGACTAGCGGGGCGGAGGAGTTCTTC. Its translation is CASSLGTSGAEEFF.